These 19 T cell receptor beta chains were sequenced from one sample in a study of cytomegalovirus exposure and HLA in healthy donors. Measured with immunoSEQ multiplex PCR; TCRdb has only the in-frame clones, and not every one. Counted here are over 250,000 clones, around 90% occurring once; the ten biggest clones make up 1.2%. Sequencing was done on a sample of PBMCs. These receptors all stem from a woman aged 30 to 39 in good health and CMV-seropositive.

This chain uses TRBV5-1 with TRBJ2-1; 10 bases fit TRBD2. Trimming took 4 bases from V and 3 from J; bases not matched to a gene: 10. This CDR3 spans 17 amino acids. The germline V gene encodes CDR1 SGHRS and CDR2 YFSETQ. As DNA, the CDR3 is TGCGCCAGCAGCCGGGTGCAAACTAGCGGGAACTACAATGAGCAGTTCTTC. Residues: CASSRVQTSGNYNEQFF.

J is TRBJ1-2 and V is TRBV19, with 7 nucleotides matching TRBD1. This CDR3 comprises 14 residues. J gave up 5 bases and V 3 bases, and 6 bases lay outside the gene matches. Germline V CDR1 and CDR2: LNHDA, SQIVND (reference sequence). The CDR3 DNA reads as TGTGCCAGTAGTATCGGGACAGTAGGTTATGGCTACACCTTC. This sequence encodes CASSIGTVGYGYTF.

The chain recombines TRBV9 with TRBJ2-7, with TRBD2 matching 9 bases. Looked up from germline, CDR1 is SGDLS and CDR2 is YYNGEE. This CDR3 is 15 amino acids long. Trimming cost V 5 bases and J 3 bases; bases outside gene matches: 9. CDR3: CASSIGAGGNYEQYF. The CDR3 region has the DNA TGTGCCAGCAGTATCGGAGCGGGAGGAAACTACGAGCAGTACTTC. The full variable domain, completed using reference TRBV9 and TRBJ2-7, is DSGVTQTPKHLITATGQRVTLRCSPRSGDLSVYWYQQSLDQGLQFLIQYYNGEERAKGNILERFSAQQFPDLHSELNLSSLELGDSALYFCASSIGAGGNYEQYFGPGTRLTVT.

This clone was found a few times. The chain is built from TRBV7-9 and TRBJ2-7; 7 positions match TRBD1. The CDR3 is 15 amino acids. Germline CDR1 SEHNR, CDR2 FQNEAQ (reference sequence). J lost 0 bases, V lost 6 bases, and 8 bases had no gene match. Here the CDR3 reads CASSSDRDSSYEQYF. Here the CDR3 DNA reads TGTGCCAGCAGTTCGGACCGGGACAGCTCCTACGAGCAGTACTTC.

V usage is TRBV5-4 and J usage is TRBJ1-1; D gene uncertain. This CDR3 region has 14 residues. V lost 1 base and J lost 5, with 12 bases in between. Germline V lookup: CDR1 SGHNT, CDR2 YYREEE (reference sequence). CDR3: CASSLKMTGTEAFF. CDR3 in DNA: TGTGCCAGCAGCTTGAAAATGACGGGGACTGAAGCTTTCTTT.

CDR3 amino acids: CASSLGGRLDEQYF. Here the CDR3 DNA reads TGTGCCAGCAGTTTAGGCGGGAGGCTGGACGAGCAGTACTTC. The V gene is TRBV27, the J gene TRBJ2-7; 8 bases are a match to TRBD2. V was clipped by 2 bases and J by 5 bases; unmatched bases: 5. CDR3 size: 14 residues. Germline CDR1 and CDR2: MNHEY and SMNVEV (reference sequence).

V usage is TRBV29-1 and J usage is TRBJ1-1; TRBD1 might be the D (6 bases). The V and J ends lost 8 bases and 2 bases respectively, with 15 bases between them. CDR3 length: 13 residues. Germline V gene data show CDR1 as SQVTM and CDR2 as ANQGSEA. The CDR3 coding sequence is TGCAGCTCCCAGGGGCAGACCAACACTGAAGCTTTCTTT. Amino acids: CSSQGQTNTEAFF.

The V gene is TRBV27, the J gene TRBJ1-2; D not resolved. The CDR3 consists of 13 residues. The germline V and J ends were trimmed by 8 bases and 3 bases, with 13 bases remaining between them. CDR1 is MNHEY and CDR2 is SMNVEV in the germline V gene (reference sequence). CDR3 residues: CASGSGGDYGYTF. CDR3 coding DNA: TGTGCCAGCGGCTCTGGTGGCGACTATGGCTACACCTTC.

The table lists this clone with a few counts. V gene TRBV19 combines with J gene TRBJ1-5; D is perhaps TRBD1 (6 bases). CDR1 LNHDA and CDR2 SQIVND come from the germline V gene (reference sequence). Trimming removed 6 bases from V and 0 bases from J, with 18 bases in between. The CDR3 sequence is 17 residues long. The CDR3 DNA sequence: TGTGCCAGTAGCAAGACCCCTTGGACAGATAGCAATCAGCCCCAGCATTTT. It yields the protein CASSKTPWTDSNQPQHF.

V and J are TRBV30 and TRBJ1-2; no firm D call. Per germline, CDR1 GTSNPN and CDR2 SVGIG (reference sequence). Trimming took 2 bases from V and 5 from J, leaving 9 bases between them. This CDR3 contains 12 residues. This CDR3 is CAWSSGSYGYTF. Here the CDR3 DNA reads TGTGCCTGGAGTTCGGGCAGTTATGGCTACACCTTC.

A single count supports this clone. The chain combines TRBV30 with TRBJ2-7, with D maybe TRBD2 (5 bases). The ends were cut back, 2 bases at V and 6 bases at J, with 8 bases in the middle. The germline V gene has CDR1 GTSNPN and CDR2 SVGIG (reference sequence). The CDR3 has 11 amino acids. The CDR3 region has the DNA TGTGCCTGGAGTTTCGCGGGCGAGCAGTACTTC. Its translation is CAWSFAGEQYF.

This clone was detected once. The V call is TRBV30, the J call TRBJ2-1; the D call may be TRBD1 or TRBD2 (6 bases each). The ends were cut back, 3 bases at V and 4 bases at J, with 13 bases in the middle. CDR1 and CDR2 from the germline V gene are GTSNPN and SVGIG (reference sequence). The CDR3 is 14 amino acids. CDR3 bases: TGTGCCTGGAGCGGAGGGGGGACTTACAATGAGCAGTTCTTC. It yields the protein CAWSGGGTYNEQFF. Full variable domain (remainder filled in from reference TRBV30 and TRBJ2-1): SQTIHQWPATLVQPVGSPLSLECTVEGTSNPNLYWYRQAAGRGLQLLFYSVGIGQISSEVPQNLSASRPQDRQFILSSKKLLLSDSGFYLCAWSGGGTYNEQFFGPGTRLTVL.

The V gene is TRBV27, the J gene TRBJ2-1; 7 nucleotides align to TRBD1. The CDR3 contains 13 residues. CDR1 MNHEY and CDR2 SMNVEV come from the germline V gene (reference sequence). V trimming: 7 bases; J trimming: 7 bases; junction bases outside the gene matches: 7. The CDR3 sequence: CASNRQGGNEQFF. DNA of the CDR3: TGTGCCAGCAACCGACAGGGTGGAAATGAGCAGTTCTTC.

The V and J genes are TRBV19 and TRBJ2-3, with TRBD1 matching 9 bases. Trimming removed 4 bases from V and 3 bases from J; junction bases left unmatched: 8. CDR3 length: 16 amino acids. Germline loops: CDR1 LNHDA, CDR2 SQIVND (reference sequence). The CDR3 DNA reads TGTGCCAGTAGTACCCCCGGGACAGGGTTGACAGATACGCAGTATTTT. Translated, it gives CASSTPGTGLTDTQYF.

The chain is built from TRBV5-1 and TRBJ2-5; TRBD1 matches at 7 bases. The CDR3 length is 14 residues. Germline V gene lookup returns CDR1 SGHRS and CDR2 YFSETQ. V was pared by 3 bases and J by 0 bases, with 2 bases of the junction left unmatched. The DNA for the CDR3 is TGCGCCAGCAGCTGGGGACAGAACCAAGAGACCCAGTACTTC. As protein: CASSWGQNQETQYF.

The CDR3: CASSRGLAAYNEQFF. The CDR3 region has the DNA TGTGCCAGCTCACGGGGACTAGCGGCCTACAATGAGCAGTTCTTC. J is TRBJ2-1 and V is TRBV18; 11 bases line up with TRBD2. The CDR3 spans 15 residues. Per the germline V gene, CDR1 is KGHSH and CDR2 is LQKENI. J gave up 2 bases and V 4 bases, and 1 base lay outside the gene matches.

The chain couples TRBV4-3 to TRBJ2-1; 10 bases are shared with TRBD2. CDR1 and CDR2 from the germline V gene are LGHNA and YSLEER. Trimming removed 2 bases from V and 3 bases from J; junction bases left unmatched: 4. The CDR3 loop spans 16 amino acids. CDR3 DNA: TGCGCCAGCAGCCAATTAGGACTAGCGGTCTACAATGAGCAGTTCTTC. This encodes CASSQLGLAVYNEQFF.

DNA for the CDR3: TGTGCCAGCAGCCCCACGAGGGTTTCTGGCTACACCTTC. Its protein is CASSPTRVSGYTF. The chain joins TRBV5-6 to TRBJ1-2; D unclear. Trimming removed 4 bases from V and 7 bases from J, with 14 bases in between. This CDR3 region has 13 residues. Germline loops: CDR1 SGHDT, CDR2 YYEEEE.

This clone has only one observation. This chain links TRBV9 with TRBJ2-7; possible D gene TRBD2, 5 bases. CDR1 SGDLS and CDR2 YYNGEE come from the germline V gene. V was trimmed by 3 bases and J by 4 bases, leaving 17 bases between them. The CDR3 sequence is 15 residues long. The CDR3 bases are TGTGCCAGCAGCGGAACTAGTACTCCCGATTACGAGCAGTACTTC. Translating gives CASSGTSTPDYEQYF.